Listed below are T cell receptor beta chains from one sample, sequenced in a study of cytomegalovirus exposure and HLA in healthy donors. TCRdb's copy holds only in-frame clones and misses some; the assay was immunoSEQ multiplex PCR. Of over 150,000 clones listed, roughly 70% are singletons. Sequenced: PBMCs. These receptor sequences come from a young man in good health and CMV-seronegative. CDR3s include the opening cysteine and the closing phenylalanine or tryptophan. Fields, in order: D gene, clone size, J gene, V gene, CDR3 protein, CDR3 DNA. The D gene is left open where the match is weak. The size entry is marked missing in some rows and otherwise reads once, few, many or a size class.

TRBD1,few,TRBJ1-6,TRBV5-4,CASSHQGGWNSPLHF,TGTGCCAGCAGCCACCAGGGGGGTTGGAATTCACCCCTCCACTTT
TRBD1,-,TRBJ1-5,TRBV15,CATSRDRSSNQPQHF,TGTGCCACCAGCAGGGACAGGTCTAGCAATCAGCCCCAGCATTTT
-,-,TRBJ1-1,TRBV30,CAWSVRGYTEAFF,TGTGCCTGGAGTGTACGGGGGTACACTGAAGCTTTCTTT
TRBD1,-,TRBJ1-6,TRBV19,CASSIQTAGTGNSPLHF,TGTGCCAGTAGTATCCAAACCGCCGGGACAGGGAATTCACCCCTCCACTTT
TRBD1,few,TRBJ2-5,TRBV11-2,CASSLERGPGETQYF,TGTGCCAGCAGCTTAGAGAGGGGGCCAGGGGAGACCCAGTACTTC
TRBD1,-,TRBJ1-3,TRBV10-1,CASRPGTGAGGNTIYF,TGCGCCAGCAGGCCCGGGACAGGGGCCGGGGGAAACACCATATATTTT
-,-,TRBJ1-1,TRBV7-2,CASSLAIAEAFF,TGTGCCAGCAGCTTAGCGATAGCTGAAGCTTTCTTT
-,-,TRBJ2-5,TRBV6-5,CASSYSGGLGETQYF,TGTGCCAGCAGTTACTCCGGGGGGCTGGGGGAGACCCAGTACTTC
TRBD1,few,TRBJ2-7,TRBV7-9,CASSDRVYEQYF,TGTGCCAGCAGCGACAGGGTGTACGAGCAGTACTTC
-,-,TRBJ1-1,TRBV2,CASNGERNTEAFF,TGTGCCAGCAATGGAGAGAGGAACACTGAAGCTTTCTTT
TRBD2,-,TRBJ2-1,TRBV6-5,CASSYYGTSGLIEQFF,TGTGCCAGCAGTTACTACGGGACTAGCGGACTTATAGAGCAGTTCTTC
TRBD1,-,TRBJ2-5,TRBV7-2,CASSLAPARGRAETQYF,TGTGCCAGCAGCTTAGCCCCTGCCAGGGGGCGAGCCGAGACCCAGTACTTC
-,-,TRBJ2-7,TRBV9,CASSVADAVDGYEQYF,TGTGCCAGCAGCGTAGCAGACGCGGTCGATGGGTACGAGCAGTACTTC
TRBD2,-,TRBJ2-2,TRBV5-4,CASSAGTSGGVIGELFF,TGTGCCAGCAGCGCCGGGACTAGCGGGGGGGTAATCGGGGAGCTGTTTTTT
TRBD2,-,TRBJ2-5,TRBV7-3,CASSSAAGAVETQYF,TGTGCCAGCAGCTCGGCAGCGGGGGCCGTCGAGACCCAGTACTTC
-,-,TRBJ2-4,TRBV6-1,CASNAGAAKNIQYF,TGTGCCAGCAATGCGGGGGCCGCCAAAAACATTCAGTACTTC
-,-,TRBJ2-7,TRBV5-5,CASSLYGYYEQYF,TGTGCCAGCAGCTTGTACGGGTACTACGAGCAGTACTTC
-,-,TRBJ2-1,TRBV27,CASSLSGLGKQFF,TGTGCCAGCAGTTTATCCGGGCTCGGGAAGCAGTTCTTC
TRBD2,few,TRBJ2-7,TRBV2,CASNPGGSSYEQYF,TGTGCCAGCAACCCGGGAGGGAGCTCCTACGAGCAGTACTTC
-,-,TRBJ1-2,TRBV7-8,CASSRTGDYGYTF,TGTGCCAGCAGCCGAACAGGAGACTATGGCTACACCTTC
TRBD2,-,TRBJ2-1,TRBV5-6,CASSLTGGLYNEQFF,TGTGCCAGCAGCTTGACGGGGGGGCTATACAATGAGCAGTTCTTC
-,-,TRBJ2-7,TRBV2,CASSGEDSSYEQYF,TGTGCCAGCAGTGGCGAGGACAGCTCCTACGAGCAGTACTTC
-,-,TRBJ2-1,TRBV28,CASSFLGEQFF,TGTGCCAGCAGTTTTCTCGGTGAGCAGTTCTTC